This TCR beta chain stems from a study of cytomegalovirus exposure and HLA in healthy donors. Study findings and constraints: Association of a missense DCLRE1C variant with TCR beta V- and J-gene trimming was reported in a later analysis.

The CDR3 is 15 amino acids. Germline-derived CDR1 and CDR2 are SGHTS and YDEGEE. V lost 5 bases and J 0 bases, leaving 14 bases between the germline ends. With regard to this clone: The antigen is unknown.

All donors participated as healthy donors of bone marrow. PCR used 60 Vbeta primers and 13 Jbeta primers. In the authors' methods: Around 10 million shared chains were among around 80 million unique TCR beta chains counted in a later analysis. Sequencing was performed with immunoSEQ multiplex PCR; in TCRdb, only in-frame clones are kept and a portion is missing. V, J and clone size are those of that table, while D and trimming were read from the DNA. The sample consists of about 61,000 clones, around 89% of them appearing once. This receptor was obtained from a man between 25 and 39 years old in good health and CMV-seropositive. Sequencing was done on a sample of PBMCs. The chain is built from TRBV5-8 and TRBJ1-1, with a weak D call TRBD1 (6 bases). The CDR3 coding sequence is TGTGCCAGCAGTTTAGGACAGCTAGTGAACACTGAAGCTTTCTTT. Translation: CASSLGQLVNTEAFF.